What follows describes a single T cell receptor beta chain. Antigen specificity is unknown. This sample was taken from a study of cytomegalovirus exposure and HLA in healthy donors. General study points: In an earlier analysis, about 87% or about 30%: the productive usage of most TCR beta V segments.

CDR3 length: 14 residues. Germline loops: CDR1 MNHNS, CDR2 SASEGT. V lost 7 bases and J lost 2, with 9 bases in between. PCR amplification relied on 60 Vbeta primers (plus 13 Jbeta primers). As originally analysed: Among the unique TCR beta chains that a later analysis counted, some 73 million in all, roughly 11 million were shared. The protocol was immunoSEQ multiplex PCR, while the TCRdb copy is restricted to in-frame clones and leaves out a portion. The DNA was the basis for D and trimming; V, J and clone size are from that table. The table lists fewer than 200,000 clones, about four fifths of them singletons.

The V gene is TRBV6-1, the J gene TRBJ1-6; D remains unclear. Sequences were obtained from PBMCs. This TCR derives from a woman under 30 in good health and CMV-seropositive. CDR3: CASIGGTYNSPLHF. DNA of the CDR3: TGTGCCAGCATAGGCGGAACCTATAATTCACCCCTCCACTTT.